The entry below gives a single TCR beta chain sequence along with its context. These data come from a study of OX40 agonist ivuxolimab in advanced cancers. The wider study: Ivuxolimab, which is an agonistic anti-OX40 (CD134) antibody, was administered to the patients.

Generated by immunoSEQ multiplex PCR, the TCRdb table keeps only in-frame clones and is missing some. The sample holds 70,000 or so clones; around four fifths are singletons and the top ten take around 6.4%. Looked up from germline, CDR1 is SEHNR and CDR2 is FQNEAQ (reference sequence). This CDR3 spans 17 amino acids. V trimming: 4 bases; J trimming: 4 bases; junction bases outside the gene matches: 13. The J gene is TRBJ2-3, the V gene TRBV7-9, with TRBD1 matching over 8 bases. This clonotype originated in an adult with an advanced solid tumor such as melanoma, head and neck, liver or kidney cancer. This material consisted of CD4+ or CD8+ T cells sorted from blood, taken in a trial of the OX40 agonist ivuxolimab. The CDR3 loop is CASSSPTGQGAPDTQYF. The CDR3 DNA follows: TGTGCCAGCAGCTCTCCAACGGGGCAGGGGGCCCCAGATACGCAGTATTTT.